This TCR beta chain was retrieved from a study of cytomegalovirus exposure and HLA in healthy donors. Everyone who donated was a healthy bone marrow donor. This clone has more than one count but fewer than ten. Its antigen is undetermined. V lost 10 bases to trimming and J lost 5 bases, with 26 bases between them. The CDR3 runs 16 residues. Germline-derived CDR1 and CDR2 are MNHEY and SMNVEV (reference sequence). The PCR ran on 60 Vbeta and 13 Jbeta primers. Only in-frame clones appear in the TCRdb table, and some are missing; sequencing was by immunoSEQ multiplex PCR. The data contain 90,000 to 100,000 clones, about three quarters of them singletons. Whole-study findings and limits: Within an earlier analysis, most TCR beta V segments proved productive either about 87% or about 30% of the time. Later analysis identified several of the most significant clusters that appeared linked to common viral pathogens. Later on, a genetic analysis was performed. It linked a missense variant in DCLRE1C with V- and J-gene trimming of TCR beta.

V usage is TRBV27 and J usage is TRBJ1-1; D not certain. The clonotype originates from a man in his 60s in good health and CMV-seropositive. The material sequenced was PBMCs. CDR3 coding DNA: TGTGCCATCAACGCGGAACAGACAAGCCCGGGGACTGAAGCTTTCTTT. The encoded protein is CAINAEQTSPGTEAFF.